These T cell receptor beta chains were read from a single sample in a study of beta chain features in type 1 diabetes. The protocol was immunoSEQ multiplex PCR, while the TCRdb copy is restricted to in-frame clones and leaves out a portion. Counted here are some 360,000 clones, roughly 9.8% occurring once; the ten biggest clones make up about 0.63%. The sequenced material came from central memory CD4+ T cells from blood. Source of these receptors: a man under 40 with type 1 diabetes. The CDR3 runs from the conserved cysteine through the conserved F or W. Each record gives: CDR3 DNA, CDR3 protein, clone size, D gene, J gene, V gene. D genes are given only for firm matches. Size values are once, few and many counts, or a class for expanded clones, and some rows have none.

DNA: TGCGCCAGCAGCTTGATTCAGGGCACTGAAGCTTTCTTT
CDR3: CASSLIQGTEAFF
size: few
D: .
J: TRBJ1-1
V: TRBV5-1

DNA: TGCGCCAGCAGCTTGGCTGGGACAGGGGCCTACATTCAGTACTTC
CDR3: CASSLAGTGAYIQYF
size: few
D: TRBD1
J: TRBJ2-4
V: TRBV5-1

DNA: TGTGCCAGCAGCCGTAAACAGGGGTATGGCTACACCTTC
CDR3: CASSRKQGYGYTF
size: few
D: TRBD1
J: TRBJ1-2
V: TRBV6-1

DNA: TGCAGTGCTAGAGATCAAGTAGAGCAGTACTTC
CDR3: CSARDQVEQYF
size: .
D: .
J: TRBJ2-7
V: TRBV20-1

DNA: TGTGCCAGCAGTGAAGCCGGGGGAGGAGGCAATCAGCCCCAGCATTTT
CDR3: CASSEAGGGGNQPQHF
size: few
D: .
J: TRBJ1-5
V: TRBV6-1

DNA: TGCGCCAGCAGCTTGAACAGAAACTACGAGCAGTACTTC
CDR3: CASSLNRNYEQYF
size: .
D: .
J: TRBJ2-7
V: TRBV5-1

DNA: TGTGCCAGCAATACAGGGGGGGAAGGCTACACCTTC
CDR3: CASNTGGEGYTF
size: few
D: TRBD1
J: TRBJ1-2
V: TRBV28

DNA: TGTGCCAGCAGTGAAAGGACAGAGGGGGCTGAAGCTTTCTTT
CDR3: CASSERTEGAEAFF
size: few
D: .
J: TRBJ1-1
V: TRBV6-1

DNA: TGTGCCAGCAGGGCGGGAATTCGGGGTTATGGCTACACCTTC
CDR3: CASRAGIRGYGYTF
size: few
D: .
J: TRBJ1-2
V: TRBV28

DNA: TGTGCCAGCAGTCCCCAGGGTTATACCTCACCCCTCCACTTT
CDR3: CASSPQGYTSPLHF
size: few
D: .
J: TRBJ1-6
V: TRBV28

DNA: TGTGCCAGCAGGCCGGGACTAGCGGGGCCCTACGAGCAGTACTTC
CDR3: CASRPGLAGPYEQYF
size: .
D: TRBD2
J: TRBJ2-7
V: TRBV4-2

DNA: TGTGCCAGCAGCCTATCCACTAGACTCTCCTACGAGCAGTACTTC
CDR3: CASSLSTRLSYEQYF
size: few
D: .
J: TRBJ2-7
V: TRBV6-5

DNA: TGCAGCGTTGCTTTAGGTACAGGGGGGGACCAGCCCCAGCATTTT
CDR3: CSVALGTGGDQPQHF
size: few
D: TRBD1
J: TRBJ1-5
V: TRBV29-1

DNA: TGTGCCAGCAGCCAAGCCCTAGCGACCAGCTCCTACGAGCAGTACTTC
CDR3: CASSQALATSSYEQYF
size: .
D: .
J: TRBJ2-7
V: TRBV7-9

DNA: TGTGCCAGCAGTGAAATTTCGGAGCAGCCCCAGCATTTT
CDR3: CASSEISEQPQHF
size: few
D: .
J: TRBJ1-5
V: TRBV6-5

DNA: TGTGCCATCAGTGCTCGGGGGGATGAAAAACTGTTTTTT
CDR3: CAISARGDEKLFF
size: .
D: .
J: TRBJ1-4
V: TRBV10-3

DNA: TGTGCCAGCAGCTTCCAGGGGTCCTCCTACGAGCAGTACTTC
CDR3: CASSFQGSSYEQYF
size: .
D: .
J: TRBJ2-7
V: TRBV6-1

DNA: TGTGCCATCAGTGATGTCGGGGGGGCTACGCAGTATTTT
CDR3: CAISDVGGATQYF
size: few
D: TRBD2
J: TRBJ2-3
V: TRBV10-3

DNA: TGTGCCAGTAGGGCCCAGGGGACCCCTGAAGCTTTCTTT
CDR3: CASRAQGTPEAFF
size: .
D: .
J: TRBJ1-1
V: TRBV19

DNA: TGTGCCATCAGTGAGTCAGCGGGACAGGGGGCTACCGGGGAGCTGTTTTTT
CDR3: CAISESAGQGATGELFF
size: many
D: TRBD1
J: TRBJ2-2
V: TRBV10-3

DNA: TGTGCCAGCACCGAAAGCGGGAGCTTGGATACGCAGTATTTT
CDR3: CASTESGSLDTQYF
size: .
D: TRBD2
J: TRBJ2-3
V: TRBV28

DNA: TGTGCCAGCTCACCAGACGCGAACCAGCCCCAGCATTTT
CDR3: CASSPDANQPQHF
size: .
D: .
J: TRBJ1-5
V: TRBV18

DNA: TGCGCCAGCAGTGGCACTAGCGGTACCTACGAGCAGTACTTC
CDR3: CASSGTSGTYEQYF
size: few
D: TRBD2
J: TRBJ2-7
V: TRBV10-2